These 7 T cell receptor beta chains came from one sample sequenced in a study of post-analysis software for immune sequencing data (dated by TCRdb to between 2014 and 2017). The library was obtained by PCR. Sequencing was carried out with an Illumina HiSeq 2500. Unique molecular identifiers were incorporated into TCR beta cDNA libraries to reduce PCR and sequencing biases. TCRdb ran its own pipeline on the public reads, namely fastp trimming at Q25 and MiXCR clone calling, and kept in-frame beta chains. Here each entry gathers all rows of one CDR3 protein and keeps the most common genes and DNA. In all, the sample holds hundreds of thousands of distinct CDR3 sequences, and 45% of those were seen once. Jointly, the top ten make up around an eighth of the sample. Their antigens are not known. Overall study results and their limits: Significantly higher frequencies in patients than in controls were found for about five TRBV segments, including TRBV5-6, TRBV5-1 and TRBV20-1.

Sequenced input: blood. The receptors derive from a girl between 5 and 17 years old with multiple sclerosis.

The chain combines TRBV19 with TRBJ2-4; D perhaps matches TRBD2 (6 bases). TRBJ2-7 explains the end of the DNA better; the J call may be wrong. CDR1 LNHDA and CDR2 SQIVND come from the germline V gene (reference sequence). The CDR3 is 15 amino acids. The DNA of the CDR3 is TGTGCCAGTAGTTTCGGGGGTCAAAGCTCCTACGAGCAGTACTTC. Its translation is CASSFGGQSSYEQYF.

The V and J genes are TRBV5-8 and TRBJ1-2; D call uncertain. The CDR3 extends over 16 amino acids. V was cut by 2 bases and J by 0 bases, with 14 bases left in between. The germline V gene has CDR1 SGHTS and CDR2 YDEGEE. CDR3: CASSFLPTAPNYGYTF. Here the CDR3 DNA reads TGTGCCAGCAGCTTTCTTCCGACCGCCCCTAACTATGGCTACACCTTC.

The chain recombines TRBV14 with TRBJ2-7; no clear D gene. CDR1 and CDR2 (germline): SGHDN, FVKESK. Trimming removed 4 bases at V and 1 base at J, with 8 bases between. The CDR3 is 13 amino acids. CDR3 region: CASSPHTSYEQYF. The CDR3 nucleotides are TGTGCCAGCAGCCCACACACTTCCTACGAGCAGTACTTC.

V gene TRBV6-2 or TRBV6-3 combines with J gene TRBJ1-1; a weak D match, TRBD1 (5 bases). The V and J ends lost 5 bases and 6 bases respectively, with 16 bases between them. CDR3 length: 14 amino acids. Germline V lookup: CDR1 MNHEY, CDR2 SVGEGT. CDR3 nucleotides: TGTGCCAGCAGTCAAGGGACGGGTTTGGCTGAAGCTTTCTTT. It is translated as CASSQGTGLAEAFF.

The CDR3 coding sequence is TGTGCCAGCAGTTTACCCGGGACAGGGGGCAATGAGCAGTTCTTC. Protein product: CASSLPGTGGNEQFF. The V call is TRBV28, the J call TRBJ2-1; TRBD1 matches 11 bases. This CDR3 is 15 amino acids long. V lost 2 bases to trimming and J lost 6 bases; unmatched junction nucleotides: 3. Germline V gene sequence: CDR1 MDHEN, CDR2 SYDVKM. The full variable domain, completed using reference TRBV28 and TRBJ2-1, is DVKVTQSSRYLVKRTGEKVFLECVQDMDHENMFWYRQDPGLGLRLIYFSYDVKMKEKGDIPEGYSVSREKKERFSLILESASTNQTSMYLCASSLPGTGGNEQFFGPGTRLTVL.

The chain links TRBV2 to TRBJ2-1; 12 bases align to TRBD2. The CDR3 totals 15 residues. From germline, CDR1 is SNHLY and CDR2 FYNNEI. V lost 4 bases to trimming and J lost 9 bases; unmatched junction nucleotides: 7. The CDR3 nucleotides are TGTGCCAGCAGTGTTGAACTAGCGGGAGGCGGTGAGCAGTTCTTC. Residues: CASSVELAGGGEQFF.

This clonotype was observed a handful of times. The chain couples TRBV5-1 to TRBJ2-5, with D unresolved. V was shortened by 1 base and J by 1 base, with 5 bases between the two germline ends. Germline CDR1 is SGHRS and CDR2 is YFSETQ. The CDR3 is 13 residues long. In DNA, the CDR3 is TGCGCCAGCAGCTTGATACTCCAAGAGACCCAGTACTTC. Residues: CASSLILQETQYF.